The 27 T cell receptor beta chains below come from one sample, sequenced in a study of T cells in Graves' hyperthyroidism and ophthalmopathy. From RNA transcripts, TCR beta CDR3 regions were amplified. Researchers ran a first-round RT-PCR on the TCR CDR3 using the HTBI primer set. TCRdb fed the multiplex PCR reads into MiXCR, producing one record per CDR3 protein. Among some 250,000 distinct CDR3 sequences listed, about 14% were seen once. The sample was blood. Source of these receptors: a woman aged 35 to 49 with Graves' hyperthyroidism that later progressed to Graves' ophthalmopathy.

This clonotype occurred many times. This chain joins TRBV14 and TRBJ2-5, with TRBD2 matching over 12 bases. Per the germline V gene, CDR1 is SGHDN and CDR2 is FVKESK. This CDR3 spans 15 amino acids. V lost 2 bases to trimming and J lost 5 bases; unmatched junction nucleotides: 3. This CDR3 reads CASSQYGLAGETQYF. The CDR3 DNA is TGTGCCAGCAGCCAATATGGACTAGCGGGGGAGACCCAGTACTTC.

The chain is built from TRBV28 and TRBJ2-5; D gene unclear. The CDR3 runs 16 residues. Germline CDR1 reads MDHEN; CDR2 reads SYDVKM. The germline V and J ends were trimmed by 1 base and 3 bases, with 15 bases remaining between them. This chain's CDR3 is CASSLFGSQLKETQYF. CDR3 in DNA: TGTGCCAGCAGTTTATTCGGAAGCCAGCTAAAAGAGACCCAGTACTTC.

The table lists this clonotype with many counts. The genes are TRBV3-1 and TRBJ1-2; D is unresolved. The ends were cut back, 1 base at V and 8 bases at J, with 11 bases in the middle. Germline V lookup: CDR1 LGHDT, CDR2 YNNKEL (reference sequence). The CDR3 covers 13 residues. CDR3 loop: CASSQGSFLGYTF. The CDR3 DNA sequence: TGTGCCAGCAGCCAAGGGAGCTTTCTGGGCTACACCTTC. Together with reference TRBV3-1 and TRBJ1-2, the CDR3 gives the full variable domain: DTAVSQTPKYLVTQMGNDKSIKCEQNLGHDTMYWYKQDSKKFLKIMFSYNNKELIINETVPNRFSPKSPDKAHLNLHINSLELGDSAVYFCASSQGSFLGYTFGSGTRLTVV.

In its sample, this clonotype was seen many times. The chain couples TRBV28 to TRBJ1-3, with TRBD1 matching over 7 bases. CDR3 length: 15 residues. Germline assignment: CDR1 MDHEN and CDR2 SYDVKM. After removal of 4 bases from V and 1 base from J, the junction contained 4 bases not matched to a gene. Here the CDR3 DNA reads TGTGCCAGCAGTTGGACAGGTTCTTCTGGAAACACCATATATTTT. Translating it yields CASSWTGSSGNTIYF.

This clonotype was counted only a few times. The rearrangement uses TRBV5-1 and TRBJ1-2; D unresolved. The CDR3 totals 15 residues. Germline CDR1 reads SGHRS; CDR2 reads YFSETQ. V dropped 0 bases and J dropped 8 bases, with 17 bases sitting between them. Written as DNA, the CDR3 is TGCGCCAGCAGCTTGGTAGAGGAGAGTCCCCTAGGCTACACCTTC. It specifies CASSLVEESPLGYTF.

This clonotype has more than one count but fewer than ten. One end of the junction is discordant with germline, which a read error may explain. CDR3 sequence (DNA): TGTGCCAGCAGCATAGAGTGGGGGTACAGGCTTACGTCTGGAAACACCATATATTTT. As protein: CASSIEWGYRLTSGNTIYF. The rearrangement joins TRBV11-2 to TRBJ1-3; maybe TRBD1 (5 bases). The CDR3 length is 19 residues. Per the germline V gene, CDR1 is SGHAT and CDR2 is FQNNGV.

In this sample, this clonotype turned up many times. The genes are TRBV6-2 or TRBV6-3 and TRBJ2-1; perhaps TRBD2 as D (5 bases). Germline V gene lookup returns CDR1 MNHEY and CDR2 SVGEGT. The CDR3 is 15 residues long. Trimming pared 7 bases from V and 7 bases from J, leaving 20 bases between. CDR3 amino acids: CASKPSGLKKNEQFF. The CDR3 DNA reads TGTGCCAGCAAGCCCAGCGGACTGAAGAAGAATGAGCAGTTCTTC.

This clonotype occurred many times. The rearrangement joins TRBV6-1 to TRBJ1-5; no firm D call. Germline V gene sequence: CDR1 MNHNS, CDR2 SASEGT. V was clipped by 5 bases and J by 0 bases, with 11 bases between them. This CDR3 spans 15 amino acids. CDR3 loop: CASSPGIHSNQPQHF. DNA for the CDR3: TGTGCCAGCAGTCCGGGCATCCATAGCAATCAGCCCCAGCATTTT.

This clonotype was seen many times. The chain has TRBV27 and TRBJ2-3; possible D gene TRBD2, 6 bases. Germline CDR1 and CDR2: MNHEY and SMNVEV (reference sequence). The CDR3 covers 13 residues. V lost 8 bases and J 0 bases, leaving 9 bases between the germline ends. This chain's CDR3 is CASGRTSTDTQYF. CDR3 nucleotides: TGTGCCAGCGGGAGGACTAGCACAGATACGCAGTATTTT.

This chain's CDR3 is CASSRQGGKGYTF. The CDR3 nucleotides are TGTGCCAGCAGCCGACAGGGTGGAAAAGGCTACACCTTC. The J gene is TRBJ1-2, the V gene TRBV28; TRBD1 agrees at 7 bases. Germline V gene data show CDR1 as MDHEN and CDR2 as SYDVKM. The CDR3 runs to 13 residues. With V trimmed by 6 bases and J by 8 bases, 9 bases remained unmatched.

This chain joins TRBV19 and TRBJ1-1, with D uncertain. The ends were cut back, 5 bases at V and 1 base at J, with 5 bases in the middle. The germline V gene encodes CDR1 LNHDA and CDR2 SQIVND (reference sequence). CDR3 length: 12 residues. The CDR3 loop reads CASSAQNTEAFF. The CDR3 coding sequence is TGTGCCAGTAGTGCGCAGAACACTGAAGCTTTCTTT.

This chain links TRBV19 with TRBJ2-1; D gene unclear. CDR1 and CDR2 (germline): LNHDA, SQIVND (reference sequence). This CDR3 spans 14 amino acids. The V end was cut by 5 bases, the J end by 10 bases, with 18 bases between. The CDR3 DNA is TGTGCCAGTAGTCAACCGGGCCACCCTGTGGAGCAGTTCTTC. Protein sequence: CASSQPGHPVEQFF.

This clonotype was observed many times. This chain connects TRBV7-8 to TRBJ2-1; the D gene is possibly TRBD1 (5 bases). The CDR3 is made up of 15 amino acids. Germline assignment: CDR1 SGHVS and CDR2 FQNEAQ. The V end was cut by 6 bases, the J end by 4 bases, with 16 bases between. Here the CDR3 DNA reads TGTGCCAGCAGTGTATTGGGAAGGGGTTACAATGAGCAGTTCTTC. This gives the protein CASSVLGRGYNEQFF.

This clonotype was observed many times. The chain carries TRBV11-2 and TRBJ1-1; D gene ambiguous. Germline V gene data show CDR1 as SGHAT and CDR2 as FQNNGV. V lost 2 bases to trimming and J lost 4 bases, with 11 bases between them. The CDR3 totals 14 residues. Here the CDR3 reads CASSLMNSGTEAFF. CDR3 DNA: TGTGCCAGCAGCTTAATGAACAGTGGCACTGAAGCTTTCTTT. Looking up the rest from reference TRBV11-2 and TRBJ1-1 gives the full variable domain: EAGVAQSPRYKIIEKRQSVAFWCNPISGHATLYWYQQILGQGPKLLIQFQNNGVVDDSQLPKDRFSAERLKGVDSTLKIQPAKLEDSAVYLCASSLMNSGTEAFFGQGTRLTVV.

This clonotype was counted at least ten times. The genes are TRBV27 and TRBJ1-6; D is undetermined. With 1 base removed from V and 7 bases from J, the gap between germline ends came to 5 bases. The CDR3 covers 13 residues. The germline V gene encodes CDR1 MNHEY and CDR2 SMNVEV (reference sequence). CDR3 nucleotides: TGTGCCAGCAGTTTATTCGGCAATTCACCCCTCCACTTT. It translates to CASSLFGNSPLHF.

This clonotype was recorded many times. The rearrangement links TRBV7-9 to TRBJ2-2; TRBD1 is a possible D gene (6 bases). The CDR3 length is 14 residues. Trimming cost V 4 bases and J 4 bases, with 10 bases left between them. From germline, CDR1 is SEHNR and CDR2 FQNEAQ (reference sequence). The CDR3 bases are TGTGCCAGCAGCTCAGGCAGGGGCACCGGGGAGCTGTTTTTT. Protein: CASSSGRGTGELFF.

The table lists this clonotype with a few counts. This rearrangement joins TRBV20-1 to TRBJ2-4, with D tentatively TRBD1 (6 bases). This CDR3 has 14 amino acids. Between the trimmed V and J ends, which lost 0 bases and 8 bases, there was a span of 14 bases. CDR1 DFQATT and CDR2 SNEGSKA come from the germline V gene (reference sequence). The CDR3 here is CSARDRGARYIQYF. The CDR3 DNA reads as TGCAGTGCTAGAGACAGGGGCGCCCGATACATTCAGTACTTC.

The genes are TRBV25-1 and TRBJ1-1; a weak D match, TRBD1 (6 bases). Germline CDR1 and CDR2: MGHDK and SYGVNS. Trimming took 6 bases from V and 11 from J, leaving 16 bases between them. The CDR3 consists of 12 residues. CDR3 amino acids: CASSRDRRAAFF. The CDR3 DNA reads TGTGCCAGCAGCCGAGACAGGAGGGCCGCTTTCTTT.

A word on this clonotype: The junction departs from the called germline gene at one end, perhaps through a read error. In nucleotides, the CDR3 is TGCGCCACCGGGGTGCCCTCGAGCGGTCAGCCCCAGCATTTT. Amino acid sequence: CATGVPSSGQPQHF. V is TRBV19 and J is TRBJ1-5, with no clear D. CDR3 length: 14 amino acids. The germline V gene encodes CDR1 LNHDA and CDR2 SQIVND (reference sequence).

This clonotype turned up a few times. The genes are TRBV30 and TRBJ2-7; 7 nucleotides agree with TRBD1. CDR3 length equals 11 residues. CDR1 is GTSNPN, CDR2 SVGIG, per germline (reference sequence). Trimming at V came to 7 bases and at J to 5 bases, leaving 5 bases not matched to a gene. CDR3 DNA: TGTGCCTTGGGGACAGCGGACGAGCAGTACTTC. Translation: CALGTADEQYF.

At least ten counts were recorded for this clonotype. This chain links TRBV10-3 with TRBJ2-5; D possibly corresponds to TRBD1 (6 bases). The CDR3 is made up of 15 amino acids. Germline V lookup: CDR1 ENHRY, CDR2 SYGVKD. The V end was cut by 1 base, the J end by 3 bases, with 12 bases between. The DNA for the CDR3 is TGTGCCATCAGTGAGTTGGGACACACCAAAGAGACCCAGTACTTC. This encodes CAISELGHTKETQYF.

For the CDR3, the DNA is TGCAGCGTTGAAGGGCTCTCCTACAATGAGCAGTTCTTC. Translated, it gives CSVEGLSYNEQFF. The genes are TRBV29-1 and TRBJ2-1; D call uncertain. V lost 1 base, J lost 0 bases, and 4 bases lay in between. The germline gives CDR1 SQVTM, CDR2 ANQGSEA. This CDR3 region has 13 residues.

With respect to this clonotype: Being one base from a much bigger clone, this may be a read error. The chain uses TRBV5-8 and TRBJ2-1; possibly TRBD1 or TRBD2 for D (5 bases each). CDR3 length: 18 residues. Per germline, CDR1 SGHTS and CDR2 YDEGEE. Trimming stripped 0 bases from V and 3 bases from J, with 19 bases between. Here the CDR3 DNA reads TGTGCCAGCAGCTTGGCCGGGGCCGACTTAGCTTTCTACAATGAGCAGTTCTTC. Its translation is CASSLAGADLAFYNEQFF.

Note on this clonotype: A much larger clone is a single base away; this may be a read error. The chain couples TRBV9 to TRBJ1-4, with D perhaps matching TRBD1 (5 bases). Germline CDR1 and CDR2: SGDLS and YYNGEE. The CDR3 contains 16 residues. CDR3 bases: TGTGCCAGCAGCGCGAAGTGGGGCGGCGCTAATGAAGAACTGTTTTTT. It encodes CASSAKWGGANEELFF.

This clonotype was seen many times. The J gene is TRBJ1-2, the V gene TRBV3-1; unclear D gene. CDR1 and CDR2 (germline): LGHDT, YNNKEL (reference sequence). The germline V and J ends were trimmed by 3 bases and 8 bases, with 19 bases remaining between them. The CDR3 length is 15 residues. The CDR3 region is CASSQEYRPATGYTF. DNA of the CDR3: TGTGCCAGCAGCCAGGAGTACAGACCAGCTACCGGCTACACCTTC.

The CDR3 sequence is CSAPGQGKETQYF. Here the CDR3 DNA reads TGCAGTGCCCCGGGACAGGGTAAAGAGACCCAGTACTTC. The gene calls are TRBV20-1 and TRBJ2-5; 9 nucleotides line up with TRBD1. This CDR3 spans 13 amino acids. Germline CDR1 is DFQATT and CDR2 is SNEGSKA (reference sequence). Germline trimming cut 6 bases from V and 3 bases from J; bases unmatched to any gene: 5.

This clonotype was seen a handful of times. V is TRBV18 and J is TRBJ2-2, with 9 nucleotides matching TRBD2. V was clipped by 5 bases and J by 0 bases; unmatched bases: 10. CDR1 and CDR2 from the germline V gene are KGHSH and LQKENI. The CDR3 is 18 residues long. CDR3 sequence: CASSVTTSGLANTGELFF. The CDR3 coding sequence is TGTGCCAGCTCAGTCACGACTAGCGGACTCGCGAACACCGGGGAGCTGTTTTTT.